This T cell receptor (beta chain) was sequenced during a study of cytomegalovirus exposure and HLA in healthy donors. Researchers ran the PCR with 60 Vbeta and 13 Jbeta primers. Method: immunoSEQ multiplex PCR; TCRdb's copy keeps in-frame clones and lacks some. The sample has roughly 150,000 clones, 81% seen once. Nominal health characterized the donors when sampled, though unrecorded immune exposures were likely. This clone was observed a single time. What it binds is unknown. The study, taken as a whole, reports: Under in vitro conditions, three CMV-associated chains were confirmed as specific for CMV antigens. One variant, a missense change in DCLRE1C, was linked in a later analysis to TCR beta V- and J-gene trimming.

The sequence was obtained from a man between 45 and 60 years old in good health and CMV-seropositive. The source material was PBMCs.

The CDR3, as DNA: TGTGCCAGCAGCCCAGCGGGAGTTGGTACAGATACGCAGTATTTT. Translating it yields CASSPAGVGTDTQYF. This chain joins TRBV5-4 and TRBJ2-3; 8 positions agree with TRBD2. The V gene end was trimmed by 4 bases and the J gene end by 3 bases; junction bases not matched to a gene: 7. The CDR3 extends over 15 amino acids. CDR1 and CDR2 from the germline V gene are SGHNT and YYREEE (reference sequence).